These T cell receptor beta chains were read from a single sample in a study of shared clonotypes between healthy human individuals. Libraries were prepared by immunoSEQ multiplex PCR; TCRdb keeps only in-frame clonotypes and omits some of them. The sample shows about 1.1 million clones, 78% of them seen only once. Sequences were obtained from memory CD4+ T cells from PBMCs. These TCRs come from a young man in good health. Some clones in this sample may be carry-over from other donors' samples. CDR3s leave out the opening cysteine and the closing phenylalanine or tryptophan.

j_call v_call cdr3_aa
TRBJ1-1 TRBV5-4 ASSLGGPNTEAF
TRBJ2-5 TRBV19 ATSREGPETQY
TRBJ2-7 TRBV7-2 ASSYRTSGSYEQY
TRBJ1-5 TRBV5-1 ASSLEGNSNQPQH
TRBJ2-1 TRBV11-2 ASSNLRTEDNEQF
TRBJ2-1 TRBV29-1 SVDRAGGLGAYNEQF
TRBJ2-5 TRBV6-5 ASSMTSGSEETQY
TRBJ1-4 TRBV28 ASSLSGGQEKLF
TRBJ2-7 TRBV20-1 SAPGNEQY
TRBJ1-1 TRBV7-8 ASSHYDEAF
TRBJ1-2 TRBV28 ASSLGDRDFLGYT
TRBJ2-5 TRBV18 ASSPGREETQY
TRBJ2-2 TRBV9 ASSDGANTGELF
TRBJ2-2 TRBV5-1 ASSLDRVRVRAGELF
TRBJ2-5 TRBV28 ASKGGRETQY
TRBJ2-2 TRBV6-5 ASGTGFNTGELF
TRBJ2-5 TRBV5-1 ASSPALTHETQY
TRBJ1-1 TRBV6-5 ASSYSKGARQAF
TRBJ1-2 TRBV5-1 ASSLRGDYGYT
TRBJ2-3 TRBV6-4 ASSRRSGGTDTQY
TRBJ2-2 TRBV19 ASIRRGGTGELF
TRBJ2-7 TRBV5-1 ASSLGPGVYEQY
TRBJ2-7 TRBV4-1 ASSPGRGQGDEQY
TRBJ2-7 TRBV7-2 ASSSSQSGRAYEQY